One sample yielded the 21 T cell receptor beta chains listed below, sequenced in a study of technical replicates of blood from several donors (dated 2017 in TCRdb). Library creation used the immunoSEQ multiplex PCR assay. TCRdb re-hosts the immuneACCESS table, in-frame sequences only. Its copies lack some clones; in the studies checked, an unresolved V gene accounts for under half of them, and the cause for the rest is not known. The sample includes around 65,000 clones, with about 90% observed a single time. The ten largest account for about 5% of the sample. Source material: PBMCs. The receptors were gathered from a human donor in good health. Some clones in this sample may be carry-over from other donors' samples.

The chain carries TRBV7-6 and TRBJ2-2; TRBD2 is a possible D gene (7 bases). The ends were cut back, 0 bases at V and 6 bases at J, with 14 bases in the middle. Germline values: CDR1 SGHVS, CDR2 FNYEAQ. This CDR3 comprises 16 residues. CDR3 coding DNA: TGTGCCAGCAGCTTAGCGGGGGGGCTATCTTCCGGGGAGCTGTTTTTT. Translation: CASSLAGGLSSGELFF. Looking up the rest from reference TRBV7-6 and TRBJ2-2 gives the full variable domain: GAGVSQSPRYKVTKRGQDVALRCDPISGHVSLYWYRQALGQGPEFLTYFNYEAQQDKSGLPNDRFSAERPEGSISTLTIQRTEQRDSAMYRCASSLAGGLSSGELFFGEGSRLTVL.

In this sample, this clone turned up once. This rearrangement joins TRBV6-1 to TRBJ1-3; the D gene is possibly TRBD1 (6 bases). Trimming removed 8 bases from V and 0 bases from J, with 14 bases in between. This CDR3 spans 15 amino acids. The germline V gene has CDR1 MNHNS and CDR2 SASEGT. CDR3: CASEMDRYSGNTIYF. As DNA, the CDR3 is TGTGCCAGCGAGATGGACAGATACTCTGGAAACACCATATATTTT.

The chain uses TRBV19 and TRBJ2-3; 13 nucleotides agree with TRBD2. The CDR3 runs 17 residues. Per the germline V gene, CDR1 is LNHDA and CDR2 is SQIVND (reference sequence). The trim removed 5 bases at V and 2 bases at J, leaving 7 bases unmatched. The CDR3 bases are TGTGCCAGTAGTCTCTCGACTAGCGGGGGGTACACAGATACGCAGTATTTT. Amino acid sequence: CASSLSTSGGYTDTQYF.

This chain uses TRBV7-2 with TRBJ2-2; no reliable D call. The CDR3 length is 15 residues. Between the trimmed V and J ends, which lost 1 base and 3 bases, there was a span of 9 bases. CDR1 and CDR2 from the germline V gene are SGHTA and FQGNSA. This CDR3 reads CASSLGLTHTGELFF. For the CDR3, the DNA is TGTGCCAGCAGCTTAGGTTTGACACACACCGGGGAGCTGTTTTTT.

The rearrangement joins TRBV7-3 to TRBJ2-2; the match to TRBD1 covers 7 bases. V trimming: 7 bases; J trimming: 6 bases; junction bases outside the gene matches: 8. The CDR3 extends over 14 amino acids. From germline, CDR1 is SGHTA and CDR2 FQGTGA. The CDR3 loop reads CASTRDRSPGELFF. The CDR3 DNA reads TGTGCCAGCACTAGGGACAGATCACCCGGGGAGCTGTTTTTT.

The chain recombines TRBV7-2 with TRBJ1-2; 7 bases agree with TRBD1. From germline, CDR1 is SGHTA and CDR2 FQGNSA. CDR3 size: 13 residues. V shed 4 bases and J 7 bases; nucleotides not matched to a gene: 6. CDR3 nucleotides: TGTGCCAGCAGCTCTTATACAGGGGCTGGCTACACCTTC. Translation: CASSSYTGAGYTF.

This sequence joins TRBV5-5 and TRBJ1-2, with D possibly TRBD1 on 6 matching bases. Germline CDR1 and CDR2: SGHKS and YYEKEE (reference sequence). With 3 bases removed from V and 4 bases from J, the gap between germline ends came to 19 bases. The CDR3 spans 16 residues. CDR3 nucleotide sequence: TGTGCCAGCAGCTCGCGGACAGAGAATATGCCCTATGGCTACACCTTC. Its protein is CASSSRTENMPYGYTF.

V and J are TRBV6-5 and TRBJ1-2, with D perhaps matching TRBD1 (5 bases). CDR1 and CDR2 (germline): MNHEY, SVGAGI. V lost 0 bases to trimming and J lost 4 bases, with 6 bases between them. CDR3 size: 13 residues. The CDR3 DNA reads as TGTGCCAGCAGTTACTCCAGGGCCTATGGCTACACCTTC. This translates into CASSYSRAYGYTF.

V gene TRBV6-5 combines with J gene TRBJ1-6; 10 bases align to TRBD1. The junction had 5 bases not matched to a gene; V was cut back by 5 bases and J by 7 bases. Germline V gene data show CDR1 as MNHEY and CDR2 as SVGAGI. This CDR3 is 15 amino acids long. In DNA form, the CDR3 reads TGTGCCAGCAGTAGGGGACAGGGGTGGAATTCACCCCTCCACTTT. It codes for CASSRGQGWNSPLHF.

This clone was counted a single time. This rearrangement joins TRBV12-5 to TRBJ2-1; 8 bases agree with TRBD2. V was clipped by 1 base and J by 7 bases; unmatched bases: 9. The CDR3 extends over 16 amino acids. CDR1 and CDR2 (germline): LGHNT, FRNRAP. In nucleotides, the CDR3 is TGTGCTAGTGGTTTGGGCCCGGGAGGGGTTTCAAATGAGCAGTTCTTC. Translation: CASGLGPGGVSNEQFF.

J is TRBJ1-1 and V is TRBV30, with D hard to call. V lost 2 bases to trimming and J lost 6 bases, with 10 bases between them. This CDR3 is built from 12 residues. From germline, CDR1 is GTSNPN and CDR2 SVGIG (reference sequence). The CDR3 sequence is CAWSPEGAEAFF. The CDR3 DNA is TGTGCCTGGAGTCCAGAGGGCGCTGAAGCTTTCTTT.

The V and J genes are TRBV7-8 and TRBJ2-5; a weak D match, TRBD1 (6 bases). Trimming left V 5 bases short and J 9 bases short, with 13 bases between. This CDR3 region has 12 residues. Germline V gene sequence: CDR1 SGHVS, CDR2 FQNEAQ. The CDR3 DNA reads TGTGCCAGCAGCGTAACAGGGTCGGCCCAGTACTTC. Translation: CASSVTGSAQYF.

The rearrangement uses TRBV7-2 and TRBJ2-1; D perhaps matches TRBD2 (5 bases). Deletions cut 1 base from V and 2 bases from J, with 12 bases between. The CDR3 has 16 residues. Germline CDR1 SGHTA, CDR2 FQGNSA. The CDR3 DNA reads TGTGCCAGCAGCTTAGACTCGAGCGGCACCTACAATGAGCAGTTCTTC. This sequence encodes CASSLDSSGTYNEQFF.

V is TRBV4-1 and J is TRBJ2-1; 8 bases align to TRBD2. The CDR3 runs 15 residues. J gave up 8 bases and V 0 bases, and 6 bases lay outside the gene matches. CDR1 is MGHRA and CDR2 is YSYEKL in the germline V gene. CDR3 amino acids: CASSQELAVGDEQFF. The CDR3 DNA reads TGCGCCAGCAGCCAAGAACTAGCGGTGGGGGATGAGCAGTTCTTC.

This chain connects TRBV7-2 to TRBJ1-6, with a possible D match to TRBD1 (5 bases). This CDR3 has 16 residues. V was pared by 5 bases and J by 10 bases, with 21 bases between. Germline loops: CDR1 SGHTA, CDR2 FQGNSA. The CDR3 spells CASSHAGGRGKSPLHF. In DNA, the CDR3 is TGTGCCAGCAGCCACGCGGGGGGTCGGGGGAAATCACCCCTCCACTTT. Combining the CDR3 with reference TRBV7-2 and TRBJ1-6 gives the whole variable domain GAGVSQSPSNKVTEKGKDVELRCDPISGHTALYWYRQSLGQGLEFLIYFQGNSAPDKSGLPSDRFSAERTGGSVSTLTIQRTQQEDSAVYLCASSHAGGRGKSPLHFGNGTRLTVT.

The rearrangement uses TRBV20-1 and TRBJ2-1; 9 positions agree with TRBD2. Unmatched junction bases numbered 8, after V lost 6 bases and J lost 14 bases. CDR1 is DFQATT, CDR2 SNEGSKA, per germline (reference sequence). CDR3 length: 11 residues. Written as DNA, the CDR3 is TGCAGTGCAGAGGGCGGGGGGGCCGAGTTCTTC. Translating gives CSAEGGGAEFF.

There are a few counts of this clone. CDR3 DNA: TGCGCCATAGGGACTAGCGGGAGAGAAACCGGGGAGCTGTTTTTT. It is translated as CAIGTSGRETGELFF. This chain connects TRBV10-2 to TRBJ2-2, with 14 positions matching TRBD2. From germline, CDR1 is WSHSY and CDR2 SAAADI. CDR3 length equals 15 residues. V trimming: 10 bases; J trimming: 5 bases; junction bases outside the gene matches: 6.

The V call is TRBV4-2, the J call TRBJ1-6, with D possibly TRBD1 on 6 matching bases. Trimming removed 4 bases from V and 9 bases from J, with 28 bases in between. Germline V gives CDR1 LGHNA, CDR2 YNFKEQ. CDR3 length: 19 residues. CDR3 coding DNA: TGTGCCAGCAGCCCCGTGGAAACGAAGGCTACAGGGTTGGGTTCACCCCTCCACTTT. As protein: CASSPVETKATGLGSPLHF.

The chain employs TRBV5-1 and TRBJ1-3; possible D gene TRBD1, 6 bases. CDR1 and CDR2 (germline): SGHRS, YFSETQ. V dropped 0 bases and J dropped 0 bases, with 10 bases sitting between them. This CDR3 contains 16 residues. CDR3 DNA: TGCGCCAGCAGCTTGGGTTACAGGGCCTCTGGAAACACCATATATTTT. It translates to CASSLGYRASGNTIYF.

V is TRBV10-3 and J is TRBJ2-1, with 9 nucleotides matching TRBD1. Germline lookup yields CDR1 ENHRY and CDR2 SYGVKD. This CDR3 has 13 amino acids. After removal of 4 bases from V and 5 bases from J, the junction contained 0 bases not matched to a gene. DNA of the CDR3: TGTGCCATCAGTGGACAGGGGGACAATGAGCAGTTCTTC. Protein product: CAISGQGDNEQFF.

The V gene is TRBV19, the J gene TRBJ1-5; D possibly corresponds to TRBD1 (5 bases). The CDR3 loop spans 14 amino acids. Germline V gene lookup returns CDR1 LNHDA and CDR2 SQIVND (reference sequence). The germline V and J ends were trimmed by 7 bases and 1 base, with 11 bases remaining between them. The CDR3 is CASIPGGSNQPQHF. DNA of the CDR3: TGTGCCAGTATCCCCGGGGGAAGCAATCAGCCCCAGCATTTT.